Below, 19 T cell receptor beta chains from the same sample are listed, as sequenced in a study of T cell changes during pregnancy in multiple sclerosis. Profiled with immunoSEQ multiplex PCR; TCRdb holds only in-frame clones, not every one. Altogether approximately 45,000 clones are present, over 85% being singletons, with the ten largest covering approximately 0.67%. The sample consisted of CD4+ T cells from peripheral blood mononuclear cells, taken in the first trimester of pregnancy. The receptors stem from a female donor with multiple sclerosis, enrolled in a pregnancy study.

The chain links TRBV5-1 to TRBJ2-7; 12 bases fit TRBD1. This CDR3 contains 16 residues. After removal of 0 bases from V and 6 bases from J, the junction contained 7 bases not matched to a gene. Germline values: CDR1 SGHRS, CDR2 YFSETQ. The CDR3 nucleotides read TGCGCCAGCAGCTTGGCTACGGGGACAGGGGGCGCCGAGCAGTACTTC. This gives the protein CASSLATGTGGAEQYF.

For the CDR3, the DNA is TGCGCCAGCAGCTTGGCTTGGTCGAGCTCCTACAATGAGCAGTTCTTC. It translates to CASSLAWSSSYNEQFF. The chain is built from TRBV5-1 and TRBJ2-1; D unclear. The CDR3 runs to 16 residues. From germline, CDR1 is SGHRS and CDR2 YFSETQ. V lost 0 bases and J lost 0, with 10 bases in between.

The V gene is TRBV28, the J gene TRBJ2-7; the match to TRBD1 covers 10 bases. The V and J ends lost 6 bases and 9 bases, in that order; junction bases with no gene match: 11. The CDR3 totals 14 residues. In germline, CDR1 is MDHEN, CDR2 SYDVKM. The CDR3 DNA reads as TGTGCCAGCAGAGTCGGGACAGGGGTATTTGGGCAGTACTTC. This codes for CASRVGTGVFGQYF. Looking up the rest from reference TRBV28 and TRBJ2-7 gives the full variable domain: DVKVTQSSRYLVKRTGEKVFLECVQDMDHENMFWYRQDPGLGLRLIYFSYDVKMKEKGDIPEGYSVSREKKERFSLILESASTNQTSMYLCASRVGTGVFGQYFGPGTRLTVT.

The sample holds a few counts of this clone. Written as DNA, the CDR3 is TGTGCCAGCAGCTTGGGACAGTACACAGATACGCAGTATTTT. It translates to CASSLGQYTDTQYF. This sequence joins TRBV5-6 and TRBJ2-3, with D tentatively TRBD1 (5 bases). The CDR3 is made up of 14 amino acids. The V and J ends lost 0 bases and 2 bases respectively, with 7 bases between them. Germline V lookup: CDR1 SGHDT, CDR2 YYEEEE.

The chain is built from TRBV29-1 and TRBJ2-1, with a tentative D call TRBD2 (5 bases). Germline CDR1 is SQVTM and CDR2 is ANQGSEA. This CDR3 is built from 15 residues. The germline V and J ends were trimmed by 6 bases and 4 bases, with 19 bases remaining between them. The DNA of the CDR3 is TGCAGCGTATATCCTAGCCAGAGAATTTACAATGAGCAGTTCTTC. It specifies CSVYPSQRIYNEQFF.

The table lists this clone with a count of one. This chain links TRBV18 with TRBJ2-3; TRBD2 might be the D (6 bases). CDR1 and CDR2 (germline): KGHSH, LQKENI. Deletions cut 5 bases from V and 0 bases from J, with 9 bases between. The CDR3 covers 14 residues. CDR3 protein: CASSRRESTDTQYF. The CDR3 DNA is TGTGCCAGCTCAAGACGGGAGAGCACAGATACGCAGTATTTT.

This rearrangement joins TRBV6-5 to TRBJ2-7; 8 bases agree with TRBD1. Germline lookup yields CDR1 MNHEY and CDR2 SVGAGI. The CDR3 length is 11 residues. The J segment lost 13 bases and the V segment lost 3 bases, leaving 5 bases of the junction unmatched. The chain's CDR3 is CASSYSGQDYF. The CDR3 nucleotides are TGTGCCAGCAGTTATTCGGGACAGGATTACTTC.

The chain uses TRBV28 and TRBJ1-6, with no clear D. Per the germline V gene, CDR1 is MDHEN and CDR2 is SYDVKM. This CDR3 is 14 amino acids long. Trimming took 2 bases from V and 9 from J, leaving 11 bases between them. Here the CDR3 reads CASSLTGSGSPLHF. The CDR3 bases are TGTGCCAGCAGTTTAACCGGGTCCGGTTCACCCCTCCACTTT.

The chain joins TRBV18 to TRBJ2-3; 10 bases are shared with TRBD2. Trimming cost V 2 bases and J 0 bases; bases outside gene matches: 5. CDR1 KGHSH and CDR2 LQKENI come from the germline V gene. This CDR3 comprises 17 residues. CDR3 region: CASSPRTSGSSTDTQYF. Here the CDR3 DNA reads TGTGCCAGCTCACCAAGGACTAGCGGCTCTAGCACAGATACGCAGTATTTT.

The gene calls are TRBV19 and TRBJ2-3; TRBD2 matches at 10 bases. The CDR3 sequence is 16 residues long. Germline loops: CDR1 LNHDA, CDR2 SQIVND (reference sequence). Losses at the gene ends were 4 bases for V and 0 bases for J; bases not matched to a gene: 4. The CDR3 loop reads CASSKTSGLSTDTQYF. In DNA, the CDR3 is TGTGCCAGTAGTAAGACTAGCGGGCTAAGCACAGATACGCAGTATTTT.

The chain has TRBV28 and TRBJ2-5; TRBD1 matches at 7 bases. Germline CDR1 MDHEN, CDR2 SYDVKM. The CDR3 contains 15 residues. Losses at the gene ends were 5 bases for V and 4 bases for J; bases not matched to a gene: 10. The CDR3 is CASSQTGMLRETQYF. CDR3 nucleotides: TGTGCCAGCAGTCAGACAGGGATGTTGAGAGAGACCCAGTACTTC.

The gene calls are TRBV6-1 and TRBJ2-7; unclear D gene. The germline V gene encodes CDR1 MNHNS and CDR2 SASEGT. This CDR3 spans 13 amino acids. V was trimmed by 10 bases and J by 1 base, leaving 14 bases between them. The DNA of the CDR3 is TGTGCCACCGATAGCCTTTCTTCCTACGAGCAGTACTTC. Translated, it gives CATDSLSSYEQYF.

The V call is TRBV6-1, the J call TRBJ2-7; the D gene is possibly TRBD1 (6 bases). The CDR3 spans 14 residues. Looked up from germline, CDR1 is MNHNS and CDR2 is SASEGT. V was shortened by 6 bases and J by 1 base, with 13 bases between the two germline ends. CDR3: CASSAIGGSYEQYF. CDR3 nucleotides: TGTGCCAGCAGCGCTATAGGGGGATCCTACGAGCAGTACTTC.

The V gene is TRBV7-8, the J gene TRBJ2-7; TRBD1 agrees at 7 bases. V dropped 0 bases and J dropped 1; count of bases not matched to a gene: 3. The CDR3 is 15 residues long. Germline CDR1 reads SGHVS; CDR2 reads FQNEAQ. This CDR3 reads CASSLADRRSYEQYF. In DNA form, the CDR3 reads TGTGCCAGCAGCTTAGCGGACAGGAGATCCTACGAGCAGTACTTC.

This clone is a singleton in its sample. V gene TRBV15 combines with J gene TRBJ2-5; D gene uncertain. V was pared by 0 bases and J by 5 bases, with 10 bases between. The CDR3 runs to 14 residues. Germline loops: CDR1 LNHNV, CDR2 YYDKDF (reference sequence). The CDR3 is CATSRELGHETQYF. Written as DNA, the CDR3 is TGTGCCACCAGCAGAGAGTTGGGCCATGAGACCCAGTACTTC.

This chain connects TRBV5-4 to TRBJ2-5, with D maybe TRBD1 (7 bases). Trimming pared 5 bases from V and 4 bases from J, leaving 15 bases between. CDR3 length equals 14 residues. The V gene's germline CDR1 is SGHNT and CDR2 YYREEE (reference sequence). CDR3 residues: CASRVQGRRETQYF. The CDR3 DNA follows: TGTGCCAGCAGAGTACAGGGGAGGAGAGAGACCCAGTACTTC. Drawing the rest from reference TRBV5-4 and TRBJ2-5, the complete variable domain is ETGVTQSPTHLIKTRGQQVTLRCSSQSGHNTVSWYQQALGQGPQFIFQYYREEENGRGNFPPRFSGLQFPNYSSELNVNALELDDSALYLCASRVQGRRETQYFGPGTRLLVL.

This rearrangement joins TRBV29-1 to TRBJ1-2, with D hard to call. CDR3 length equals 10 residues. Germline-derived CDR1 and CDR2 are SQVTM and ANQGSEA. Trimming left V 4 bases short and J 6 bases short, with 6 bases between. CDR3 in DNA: TGCAGCGTTGGTATAAATGGCTACACCTTC. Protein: CSVGINGYTF. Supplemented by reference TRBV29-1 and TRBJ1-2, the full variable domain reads SAVISQKPSRDICQRGTSLTIQCQVDSQVTMMFWYRQQPGQSLTLIATANQGSEATYESGFVIDKFPISRPNLTFSTLTVSNMSPEDSSIYLCSVGINGYTFGSGTRLTVV.

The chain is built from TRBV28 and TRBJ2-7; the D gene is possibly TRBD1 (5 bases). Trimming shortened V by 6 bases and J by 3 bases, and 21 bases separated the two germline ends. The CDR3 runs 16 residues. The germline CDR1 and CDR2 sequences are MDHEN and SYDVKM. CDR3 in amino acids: CASRGRVMALSYEQYF. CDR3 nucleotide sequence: TGTGCCAGCAGAGGCAGGGTGATGGCCCTGAGCTACGAGCAGTACTTC.

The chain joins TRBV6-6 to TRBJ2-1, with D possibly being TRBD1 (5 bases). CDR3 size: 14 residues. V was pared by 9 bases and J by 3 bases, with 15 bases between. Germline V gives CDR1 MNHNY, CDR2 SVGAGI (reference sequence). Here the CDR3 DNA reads TGTGCCAGTCGAGGTCAGGGCCGCTACAATGAGCAGTTCTTC. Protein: CASRGQGRYNEQFF.